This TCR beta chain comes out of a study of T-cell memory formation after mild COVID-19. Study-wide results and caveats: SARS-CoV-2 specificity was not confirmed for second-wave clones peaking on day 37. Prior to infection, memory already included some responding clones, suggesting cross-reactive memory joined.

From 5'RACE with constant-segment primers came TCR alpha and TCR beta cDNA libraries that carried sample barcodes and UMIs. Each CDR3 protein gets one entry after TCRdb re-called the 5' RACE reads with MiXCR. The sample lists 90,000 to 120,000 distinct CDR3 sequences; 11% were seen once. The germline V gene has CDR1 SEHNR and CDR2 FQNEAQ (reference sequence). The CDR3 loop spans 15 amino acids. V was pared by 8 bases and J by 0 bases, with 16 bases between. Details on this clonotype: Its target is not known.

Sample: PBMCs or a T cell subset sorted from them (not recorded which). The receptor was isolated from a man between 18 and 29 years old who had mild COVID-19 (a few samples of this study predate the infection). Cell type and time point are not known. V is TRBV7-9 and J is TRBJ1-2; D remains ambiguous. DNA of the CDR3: TGTGCCAGCGCCACCCCGGAGGAGTCTAACTATGGCTACACCTTC. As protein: CASATPEESNYGYTF.